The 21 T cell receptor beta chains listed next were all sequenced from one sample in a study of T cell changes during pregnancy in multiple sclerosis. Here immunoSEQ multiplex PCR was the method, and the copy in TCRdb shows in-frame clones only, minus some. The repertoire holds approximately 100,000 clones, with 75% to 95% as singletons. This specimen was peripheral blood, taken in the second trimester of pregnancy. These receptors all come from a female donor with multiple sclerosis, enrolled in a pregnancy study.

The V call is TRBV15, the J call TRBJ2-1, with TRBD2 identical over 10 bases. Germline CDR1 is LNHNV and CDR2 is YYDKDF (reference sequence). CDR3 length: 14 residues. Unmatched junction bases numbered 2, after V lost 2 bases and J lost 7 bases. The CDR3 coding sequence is TGTGCCACCAGCAGACTAGCGGGAGAAAATGAGCAGTTCTTC. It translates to CATSRLAGENEQFF.

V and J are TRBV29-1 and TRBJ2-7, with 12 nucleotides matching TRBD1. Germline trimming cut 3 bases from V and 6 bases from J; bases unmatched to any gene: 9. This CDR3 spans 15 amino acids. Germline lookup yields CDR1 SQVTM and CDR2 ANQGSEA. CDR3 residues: CSVDTRDRGLGEQYF. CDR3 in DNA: TGCAGCGTTGATACCCGGGACAGGGGGCTGGGCGAGCAGTACTTC.

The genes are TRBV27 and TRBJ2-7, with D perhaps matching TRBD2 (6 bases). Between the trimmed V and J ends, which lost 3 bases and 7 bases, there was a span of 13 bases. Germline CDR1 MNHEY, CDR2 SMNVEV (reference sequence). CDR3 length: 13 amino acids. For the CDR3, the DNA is TGTGCCAGCAGTTTGTCGGGGGTTGGAGAGCAGTACTTC. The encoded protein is CASSLSGVGEQYF.

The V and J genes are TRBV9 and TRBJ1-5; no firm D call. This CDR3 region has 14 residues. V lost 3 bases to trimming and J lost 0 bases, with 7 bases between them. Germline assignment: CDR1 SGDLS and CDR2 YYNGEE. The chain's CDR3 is CASSATYSNQPQHF. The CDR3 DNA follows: TGTGCCAGCAGCGCCACTTATAGCAATCAGCCCCAGCATTTT. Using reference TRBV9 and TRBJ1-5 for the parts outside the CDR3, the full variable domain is DSGVTQTPKHLITATGQRVTLRCSPRSGDLSVYWYQQSLDQGLQFLIQYYNGEERAKGNILERFSAQQFPDLHSELNLSSLELGDSALYFCASSATYSNQPQHFGDGTRLSIL.

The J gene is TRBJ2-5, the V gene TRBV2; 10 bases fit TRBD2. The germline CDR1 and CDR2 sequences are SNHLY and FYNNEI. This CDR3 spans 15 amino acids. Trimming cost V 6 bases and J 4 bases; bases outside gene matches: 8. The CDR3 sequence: CASSNSGRATETQYF. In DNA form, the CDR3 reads TGTGCCAGCAGCAACAGCGGGAGGGCAACAGAGACCCAGTACTTC.

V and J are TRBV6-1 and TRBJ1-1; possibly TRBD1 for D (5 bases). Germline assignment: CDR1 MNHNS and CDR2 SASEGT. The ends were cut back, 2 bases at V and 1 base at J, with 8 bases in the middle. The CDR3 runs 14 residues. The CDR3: CASSELGENTEAFF. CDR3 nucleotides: TGTGCCAGCAGTGAATTAGGGGAGAACACTGAAGCTTTCTTT.

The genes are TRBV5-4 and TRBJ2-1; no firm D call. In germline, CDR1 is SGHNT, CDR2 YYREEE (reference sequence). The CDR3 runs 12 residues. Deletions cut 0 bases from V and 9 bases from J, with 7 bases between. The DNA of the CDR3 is TGTGCCAGCAGCTTGGGAGGTGGTGAGCAGTTCTTC. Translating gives CASSLGGGEQFF. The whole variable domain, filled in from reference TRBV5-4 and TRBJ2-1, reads ETGVTQSPTHLIKTRGQQVTLRCSSQSGHNTVSWYQQALGQGPQFIFQYYREEENGRGNFPPRFSGLQFPNYSSELNVNALELDDSALYLCASSLGGGEQFFGPGTRLTVL.

The DNA for the CDR3 is TGTGCCAGCAGCCCTGGGACACTGGGAACTAATGAAAAACTGTTTTTT. It yields the protein CASSPGTLGTNEKLFF. V gene TRBV7-6 combines with J gene TRBJ1-4; TRBD1 is a possible D gene (6 bases). Germline CDR1 reads SGHVS; CDR2 reads FNYEAQ. With 5 bases removed from V and 1 base from J, the gap between germline ends came to 14 bases. This CDR3 comprises 16 residues.

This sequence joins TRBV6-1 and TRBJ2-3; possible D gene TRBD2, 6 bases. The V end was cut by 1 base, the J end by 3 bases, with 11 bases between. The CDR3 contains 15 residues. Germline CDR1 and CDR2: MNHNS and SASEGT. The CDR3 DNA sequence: TGTGCCAGCAGTGAAGGCGGGGCCGGGACAGATACGCAGTATTTT. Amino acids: CASSEGGAGTDTQYF.

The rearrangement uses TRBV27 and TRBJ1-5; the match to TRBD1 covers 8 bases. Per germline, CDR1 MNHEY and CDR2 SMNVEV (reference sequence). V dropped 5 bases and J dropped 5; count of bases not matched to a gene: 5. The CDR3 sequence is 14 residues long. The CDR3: CASSPTGDHQPQHF. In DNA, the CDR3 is TGTGCCAGCAGTCCGACAGGGGACCATCAGCCCCAGCATTTT.

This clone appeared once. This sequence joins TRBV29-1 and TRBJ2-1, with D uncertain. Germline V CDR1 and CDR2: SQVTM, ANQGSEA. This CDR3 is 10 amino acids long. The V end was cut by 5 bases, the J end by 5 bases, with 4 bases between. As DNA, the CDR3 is TGCAGCGTTTTCGACAATGAGCAGTTCTTC. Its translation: CSVFDNEQFF.

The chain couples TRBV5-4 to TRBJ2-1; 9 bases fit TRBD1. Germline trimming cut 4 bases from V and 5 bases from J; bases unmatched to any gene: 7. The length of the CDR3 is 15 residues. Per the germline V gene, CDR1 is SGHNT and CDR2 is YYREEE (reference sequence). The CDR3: CASSPGTGPNNEQFF. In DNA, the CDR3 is TGTGCCAGCAGCCCCGGGACAGGGCCGAACAATGAGCAGTTCTTC.

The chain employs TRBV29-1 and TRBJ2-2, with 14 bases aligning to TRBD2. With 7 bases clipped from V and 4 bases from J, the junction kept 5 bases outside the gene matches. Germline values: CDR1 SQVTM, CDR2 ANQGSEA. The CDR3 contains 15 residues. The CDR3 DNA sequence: TGCAGCGCCGGACTAGCGGGGGGAGGCACCGGGGAGCTGTTTTTT. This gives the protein CSAGLAGGGTGELFF.

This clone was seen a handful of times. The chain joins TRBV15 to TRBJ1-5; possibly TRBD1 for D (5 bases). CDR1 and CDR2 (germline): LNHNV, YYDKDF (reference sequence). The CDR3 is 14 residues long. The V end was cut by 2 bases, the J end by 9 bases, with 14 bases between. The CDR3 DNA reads TGTGCCACCAGCAGAAGCGGAGGGACTCCGCCCCAGCATTTT. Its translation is CATSRSGGTPPQHF.

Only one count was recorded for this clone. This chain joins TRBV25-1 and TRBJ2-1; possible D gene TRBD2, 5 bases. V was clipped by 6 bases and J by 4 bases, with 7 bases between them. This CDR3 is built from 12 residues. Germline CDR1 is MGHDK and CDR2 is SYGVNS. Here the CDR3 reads CASRERYNEQFF. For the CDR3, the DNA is TGTGCCAGCAGAGAGCGGTACAATGAGCAGTTCTTC.

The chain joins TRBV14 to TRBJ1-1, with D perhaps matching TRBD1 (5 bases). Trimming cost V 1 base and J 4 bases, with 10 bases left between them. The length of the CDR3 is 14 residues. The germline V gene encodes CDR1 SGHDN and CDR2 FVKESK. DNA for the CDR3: TGTGCCAGCAGCCAAGTTCTGGGGCCCACTGAAGCTTTCTTT. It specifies CASSQVLGPTEAFF. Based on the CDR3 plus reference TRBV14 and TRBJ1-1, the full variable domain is EAGVTQFPSHSVIEKGQTVTLRCDPISGHDNLYWYRRVMGKEIKFLLHFVKESKQDESGMPNNRFLAERTGGTYSTLKVQPAELEDSGVYFCASSQVLGPTEAFFGQGTRLTVV.

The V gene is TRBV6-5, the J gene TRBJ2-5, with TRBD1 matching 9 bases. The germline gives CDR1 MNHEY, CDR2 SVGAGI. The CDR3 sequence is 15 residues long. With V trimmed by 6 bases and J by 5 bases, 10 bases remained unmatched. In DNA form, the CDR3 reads TGTGCCAGCAGCTCACAGGGGGCTTTCGGCGAGACCCAGTACTTC. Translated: CASSSQGAFGETQYF.

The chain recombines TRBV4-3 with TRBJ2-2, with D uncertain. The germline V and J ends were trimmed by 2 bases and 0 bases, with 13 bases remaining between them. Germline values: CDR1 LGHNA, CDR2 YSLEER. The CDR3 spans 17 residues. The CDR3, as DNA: TGCGCCAGCAGCCAAAACCCCCGCGGAACGAACACCGGGGAGCTGTTTTTT. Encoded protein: CASSQNPRGTNTGELFF.

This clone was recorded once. As DNA, the CDR3 is TGTGCCAGCCGATCCACCAGGGGGGATACGCAGTATTTT. Translating gives CASRSTRGDTQYF. The rearrangement uses TRBV9 and TRBJ2-3; TRBD1 aligns across 7 bases. CDR1 is SGDLS, CDR2 YYNGEE, per germline. The CDR3 has 13 residues. After removal of 7 bases from V and 6 bases from J, the junction contained 8 bases not matched to a gene.

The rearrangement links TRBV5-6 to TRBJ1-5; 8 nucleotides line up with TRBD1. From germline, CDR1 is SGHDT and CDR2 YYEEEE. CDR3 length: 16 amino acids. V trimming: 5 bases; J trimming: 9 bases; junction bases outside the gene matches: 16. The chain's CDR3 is CASSPYRDRSRLPQHF. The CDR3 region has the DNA TGTGCCAGCAGTCCTTACCGGGACAGGTCACGATTGCCCCAGCATTTT.

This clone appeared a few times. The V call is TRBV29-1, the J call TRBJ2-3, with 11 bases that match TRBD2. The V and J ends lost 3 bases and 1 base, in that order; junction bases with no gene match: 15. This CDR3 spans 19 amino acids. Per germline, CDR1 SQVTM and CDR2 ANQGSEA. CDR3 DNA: TGCAGCGTTGAGTCCCCAGGGTTGCTAGCGGGAGGACGCACAGATACGCAGTATTTT. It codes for CSVESPGLLAGGRTDTQYF.